This entry concerns a single TCR beta chain. Its antigen is unknown. The data originate from a study of cytomegalovirus exposure and HLA in healthy donors. Findings of the study overall: In a later analysis, compared with equally common non-associated chains, HLA-associated beta chains were more expanded. Links to common viral pathogens appeared, in a later analysis, for several of the most significant clusters.

Amplification used 60 Vbeta primers and 13 Jbeta primers. The table came from immunoSEQ multiplex PCR; TCRdb's copy has only in-frame clones and leaves some out. The data hold about 100,000 clones, with about 72% observed a single time. The CDR3 is 14 residues long. The germline CDR1 and CDR2 sequences are SGHRS and YFSETQ. Trimming stripped 5 bases from V and 4 bases from J, with 10 bases between. This sequence was found in a man between 18 and 35 years old in good health and CMV-seronegative. This rearrangement joins TRBV5-1 to TRBJ2-6; D uncertain. The sequencing input was PBMCs. The CDR3 region has the DNA TGCGCCAGCAGGCAACTCATGGGGGCCAACGTCCTGACTTTC. This codes for CASRQLMGANVLTF.